This T cell receptor (beta chain) was identified during a study of T-cell reconstitution after alpha-beta-depleted transplantation in children. Study observations and caveats: Roughly two months post-transplant, alpha-beta T cells reportedly originated from several hundred graft clones that had expanded. Fresh T-cell production supplied most of the T-cell counts and diversity seen one year after transplant. The high TCRbeta diversity at day 60 in some patients came from surviving recipient T cells and thymic progenitors.

Preparation of the TCRbeta library used unique molecular identifiers. Via MiXCR, TCRdb re-called the PCR reads, giving one row per CDR3 protein. There are 700,000 to 950,000 distinct CDR3 sequences in the sample; roughly 15% occur only once, and approximately 5% lies in the top ten. CDR1 DFQATT and CDR2 SNEGSKA come from the germline V gene (reference sequence). The CDR3 spans 15 residues. Deletions cut 1 base from V and 2 bases from J, with 15 bases between. Note on this clonotype: What it recognizes is unknown.

Source: PBMCs, mostly from graft donor cells, taken 360 days after TCRalphabeta/CD19-depleted stem cell transplant. This TCR was recovered from a male patient between 5 and 17 years old who had a stem cell transplant for acute lymphoblastic leukemia, so the T cells may come from the graft donor. This chain uses TRBV20-1 with TRBJ2-7; no clear D. The CDR3 nucleotides read TGCAGTGCTAGAGCCCCTAGTTACCTTACCTACGAGCAGTACTTC. Translation gives CSARAPSYLTYEQYF.